This T cell receptor (beta chain) was recovered during a study of blood T cell repertoires in COVID-19 (dated by TCRdb to the early 2020s). Some background on the complete study: Samples from collaborators originated in the United States, Italy and Spain and spanned both the acute and convalescent phases of COVID-19. Where available, HLA class I and class II types were taken from metadata supplied by the sample provider and were not determined by assay-based typing. Samples came from the ongoing ImmuneRACE study (first 160 participants) plus 1,254 subjects from 6 global collaborators. The prospective study material was composed of cDNA or gDNA derived from T cells, B-cell-depleted T cells, or PBMCs. Sample metadata almost always included a de-identified subject ID, COVID-19 status, age in years and sex. A freely available public database, intended as a resource for researchers studying the immune response to SARS-CoV-2, is where the repertoires were released. Deeply sampled blood TCRbeta repertoires from subjects exposed to, actively infected with, or recovered from COVID-19 were included in the dataset. On the study overall, not on this receptor specifically: How much clinical and demographic metadata was included differed by source and by participant, and the metadata was provided uncurated.

Worth noting for this clone: Its cognate antigen has yet to be identified. No base quality values were provided; no much bigger clone lies one nucleotide off.

V is reduced by 5 bases and J by 2 bases, leaving a spacing of 6 bases between them. The germline V gene yields MNHEY for CDR1 and SVGAGI for CDR2. Including cysteine and phenylalanine, the CDR3 has 12 amino acids. Just the 36-base CDR3 DNA is kept, in frame starting at base 1. Collaborating institutions collected whole blood in K2EDTA tubes following their own protocols. Collaborator samples were shipped for TCRbeta analysis as frozen whole blood, isolated PBMCs, or DNA extracted from either sample type. TCRbeta CDR3 regions were amplified from genomic DNA using the immunoSEQ Assay, a bias-controlled multiplex PCR. In the paper's pipeline: Nucleated cell counts per sample were estimated from amplification of reference gene primers within the assay. To quantify the absolute abundance of each unique TCRbeta CDR3 rearrangement, sequence reads were collapsed and filtered. For each sample, productive Simpson clonality was calculated as the square root of Simpson's diversity index across productive rearrangements. Imported from immuneACCESS, the table was reduced by TCRdb to in-frame sequences with V and J called. These copies leave out some clones; in studies compared against another copy, an unresolved V gene accounts for under half, and the cause of the remainder is not known. The V and J calls and the clone size are those of that table, but D and trimming were determined from the DNA. This sample is represented by 45,000 or so clones; roughly 85% of them were singletons. The ten biggest clones cover roughly 4.4% of the sample.

The receptor comes from a woman aged 65 to 85 with acute or convalescent COVID-19. The chain is assembled from TRBV6-5 and TRBJ1-2; tentative D gene TRBD1, with 5 bases matching. The source material was peripheral blood. CDR3 protein: CASSQGNYGYTF. The base sequence is TGTGCCAGCAGTCAGGGAAACTATGGCTACACCTTC.